This T cell receptor (beta chain) derives from a study of human T cells and chemical hapten exposure. Across the study: During the roughly 23-week study period, patients had diphenylcyclopropenone applied to the scalp every week. Study-level findings and limits: Following DPC sensitization, TCRs present above 1 in 1000 frequency showed no change. Significantly more large CDR3 similarity clusters were formed by expanded TCRs than by controls.

Individual cDNA molecules in this library carried unique molecular identifiers. TCRdb re-derived calls from the RACE reads in MiXCR, one entry per CDR3 protein. This table has approximately 69,000 distinct CDR3 sequences, approximately 10% appearing once. Turning to this clonotype: Its antigen is not known.

V was trimmed by 3 bases and J by 0 bases, leaving 3 bases between them. The CDR3 length is 13 residues. CDR1 is WSHSY and CDR2 is SAAADI in the germline V gene. Time point noted: patch test 2, 6 weeks after DPC sensitization. Treatment noted: therapeutic diphenylcyclopropenone sensitization with weekly scalp DPC. This clonotype was sampled from a woman aged 50 to 65 with alopecia areata. Some clones in this sample may be carry-over from other donors' samples. The gene calls are TRBV10-2 and TRBJ1-5; no firm D call. Sequencing was performed on whole blood, taken in connection with sensitization to the hapten diphenylcyclopropenone (DPC). CDR3 coding DNA: TGCGCCAGCAGTGAATATAGCAATCAGCCCCAGCATTTT. Translating it yields CASSEYSNQPQHF.